The 5 T cell receptor beta chains below come from one sample, sequenced in a study of T cell repertoires in cytomegalovirus infection. TCRdb passed the reads through MiXCR, listing each CDR3 protein once. This sample has nearly 700,000 distinct CDR3 sequences; approximately 33% occur once, and the top ten carry over 15%. Antigens for these TCRs are unknown. The sample consisted of cultured PBMCs, taken from culture after CMV antigen stimulation. These receptors all come from a human donor in good health (CMV status not recorded). Some clones in this sample may be carry-over from other donors' samples.

This clonotype was detected ten times or more. V and J are TRBV7-2 and TRBJ2-2, with TRBD2 matching over 8 bases. The CDR3 is made up of 15 amino acids. V dropped 5 bases and J dropped 7; count of bases not matched to a gene: 9. Germline values: CDR1 SGHTA, CDR2 FQGNSA. CDR3 nucleotides: TGTGCCAGCAGCGGAGGAGCGGGAGTGGTCGGGGAGCTGTTTTTT. This gives the protein CASSGGAGVVGELFF.

The chain combines TRBV7-8 with TRBJ2-3; 9 nucleotides align to TRBD1. The CDR3 consists of 16 residues. Unmatched junction bases numbered 6, after V lost 4 bases and J lost 1 base. Germline CDR1 SGHVS, CDR2 FQNEAQ. This CDR3 reads CASSSTGGAGTDTQYF. DNA of the CDR3: TGTGCCAGCAGCTCCACAGGGGGCGCGGGCACAGATACGCAGTATTTT.

V usage is TRBV20-1 and J usage is TRBJ2-3, with D possibly matching TRBD2 (6 bases). Trimming shortened V by 3 bases and J by 5 bases, and 15 bases separated the two germline ends. The CDR3 runs to 14 residues. Looked up from germline, CDR1 is DFQATT and CDR2 is SNEGSKA (reference sequence). The CDR3 sequence: CSASWEVGVDTQYF. CDR3 in DNA: TGCAGTGCTAGTTGGGAGGTCGGAGTAGATACGCAGTATTTT.

V is TRBV18 and J is TRBJ1-5; TRBD1 aligns across 7 bases. The germline gives CDR1 KGHSH, CDR2 LQKENI. The CDR3 spans 17 residues. With 3 bases clipped from V and 0 bases from J, the junction kept 8 bases outside the gene matches. CDR3 sequence (DNA): TGTGCCAGCTCACCGGTCGGACAGGTCTATAGCAATCAGCCCCAGCATTTT. Residues: CASSPVGQVYSNQPQHF.

The chain has TRBV6-8 and TRBJ2-5; TRBD2 matches 11 bases. The CDR3 contains 15 residues. Per the germline V gene, CDR1 is MNHGY and CDR2 is SAAAGT. V trimming: 6 bases; J trimming: 3 bases; junction bases outside the gene matches: 6. CDR3 DNA: TGTGCCAGCAGCCATCCACTAGCGGGGGAAGAGACCCAGTACTTC. Its translation: CASSHPLAGEETQYF.